The 20 T cell receptor beta chains below come from one sample, sequenced in a study of cytomegalovirus exposure and HLA in healthy donors. Assay: immunoSEQ multiplex PCR; the TCRdb copy retains only in-frame clones and omits some. The data show about 330,000 clones, with 75% to 90% seen just once and approximately 1.1% held by the top ten. The material sequenced was PBMCs. The receptors derive from a woman aged 25 to 39 in good health and CMV-seropositive.

This chain joins TRBV2 and TRBJ2-3; D gene uncertain. V gave up 0 bases and J gave up 2 bases, with 9 bases separating them. This CDR3 is built from 15 residues. Germline CDR1 reads SNHLY; CDR2 reads FYNNEI. The CDR3 protein is CASSEAGYPTDTQYF. The DNA of the CDR3 is TGTGCCAGCAGTGAAGCCGGATATCCCACAGATACGCAGTATTTT. The full variable domain, its missing parts supplied by reference TRBV2 and TRBJ2-3, is EPEVTQTPSHQVTQMGQEVILRCVPISNHLYFYWYRQILGQKVEFLVSFYNNEISEKSEIFDDQFSVERPDGSNFTLKIRSTKLEDSAMYFCASSEAGYPTDTQYFGPGTRLTVL.

This clone was seen a few times. The rearrangement uses TRBV27 and TRBJ1-1; D is unclear. The CDR3 has 15 amino acids. Germline V gene sequence: CDR1 MNHEY, CDR2 SMNVEV (reference sequence). The ends were cut back, 3 bases at V and 0 bases at J, with 11 bases in the middle. DNA of the CDR3: TGTGCCAGCAGTTTTAATCTGAAGATGAACACTGAAGCTTTCTTT. Its protein is CASSFNLKMNTEAFF.

V and J are TRBV2 and TRBJ2-3; 8 bases line up with TRBD1. V was clipped by 10 bases and J by 7 bases; unmatched bases: 16. The CDR3 runs 15 residues. Germline-derived CDR1 and CDR2 are SNHLY and FYNNEI. CDR3 amino acids: CATGSGTGLSNTQYF. CDR3 nucleotides: TGTGCCACCGGCAGTGGGACAGGTCTCTCTAATACGCAGTATTTT.

The rearrangement links TRBV9 to TRBJ1-1; D unresolved. Deletions cut 4 bases from V and 5 bases from J, with 12 bases between. Germline lookup yields CDR1 SGDLS and CDR2 YYNGEE. The CDR3 sequence is 13 residues long. CDR3 DNA sequence: TGTGCCAGCAGCCCCTACGGAGGGACTGAAGCTTTCTTT. It specifies CASSPYGGTEAFF.

The chain uses TRBV21-1 and TRBJ1-2; TRBD1, as called in the table, went unchecked against the DNA. TRBV21-1 constitutes a pseudogene. The CDR3 consists of 15 residues. CDR3 protein: CASSKYGRGAGSYTF. The DNA of the CDR3 is TGTGCCAGCAGCAAATACGGCAGGGGGGCGGGTAGCTACACCTTC.

The genes are TRBV2 and TRBJ1-5; the D gene is possibly TRBD1 (6 bases). Germline assignment: CDR1 SNHLY and CDR2 FYNNEI. Trimming removed 1 base at V and 5 bases at J, with 12 bases between. This CDR3 has 15 residues. The CDR3 sequence: CASSEGEYRDQPQHF. The CDR3 DNA reads TGTGCCAGCAGTGAAGGAGAGTACAGGGATCAGCCCCAGCATTTT.

The V and J genes are TRBV13 and TRBJ2-2; TRBD1 matches 12 bases. Germline CDR1 reads PRHDT; CDR2 reads FYEKMQ (reference sequence). This CDR3 has 15 amino acids. The junction had 9 bases not matched to a gene; V was cut back by 7 bases and J by 9 bases. CDR3 bases: TGTGCCAGCAAAGCCGGGACAGGGGGCTTCCGGGAGCTGTTTTTT. Its translation is CASKAGTGGFRELFF.

The J gene is TRBJ2-7, the V gene TRBV7-2; D unclear. There are 13 residues in the CDR3. CDR1 is SGHTA, CDR2 FQGNSA, per germline. V was cut by 1 base and J by 1 base, with 5 bases left in between. Written as DNA, the CDR3 is TGTGCCAGCAGCTTAGATAGGTCCTACGAGCAGTACTTC. It translates to CASSLDRSYEQYF.

The J gene is TRBJ2-6, the V gene TRBV5-1, with TRBD1 identical over 9 bases. The germline V gene encodes CDR1 SGHRS and CDR2 YFSETQ. Losses at the gene ends were 7 bases for V and 3 bases for J; bases not matched to a gene: 17. CDR3 length: 19 amino acids. For the CDR3, the DNA is TGCGCCAGCCGCGACCCACAGGGGGCGGGAATTCGTGGGGCCAACGTCCTGACTTTC. It specifies CASRDPQGAGIRGANVLTF.

The chain is built from TRBV7-6 and TRBJ2-6; no definite D call. V was clipped by 5 bases and J by 1 base, with 6 bases between them. The CDR3 is 14 amino acids. CDR1 is SGHVS, CDR2 FNYEAQ, per germline. CDR3 in DNA: TGTGCCAGCAGCGTCGAGTCTGGGGCCAACGTCCTGACTTTC. Amino acid sequence: CASSVESGANVLTF. The full variable domain, with the rest looked up from reference TRBV7-6 and TRBJ2-6, is GAGVSQSPRYKVTKRGQDVALRCDPISGHVSLYWYRQALGQGPEFLTYFNYEAQQDKSGLPNDRFSAERPEGSISTLTIQRTEQRDSAMYRCASSVESGANVLTFGAGSRLTVL.

The chain recombines TRBV6-5 with TRBJ2-1; tentative D call: TRBD2 (6 bases). The CDR3 runs 15 residues. Trimming took off 2 bases at V and 6 bases at J, with 14 bases between the two ends. CDR1 and CDR2 (germline): MNHEY, SVGAGI. The CDR3 protein is CASSYSLARINEQFF. CDR3 coding DNA: TGTGCCAGCAGTTACAGTCTAGCGCGAATCAATGAGCAGTTCTTC.

The genes are TRBV28 and TRBJ2-1; D gene uncertain. Per the germline V gene, CDR1 is MDHEN and CDR2 is SYDVKM. The length of the CDR3 is 14 residues. V lost 6 bases and J lost 1, with 10 bases in between. CDR3 residues: CASSRRTSYNEQFF. CDR3 DNA: TGTGCCAGCAGCCGAAGGACGTCCTACAATGAGCAGTTCTTC.

The rearrangement uses TRBV9 and TRBJ2-3; D not resolved. Germline CDR1 reads SGDLS; CDR2 reads YYNGEE. The CDR3 loop spans 13 amino acids. V was clipped by 1 base and J by 2 bases, with 5 bases between them. CDR3 nucleotide sequence: TGTGCCAGCAGCGTATCTTACACAGATACGCAGTATTTT. Amino acid sequence: CASSVSYTDTQYF. Together with reference TRBV9 and TRBJ2-3, the CDR3 gives the full variable domain: DSGVTQTPKHLITATGQRVTLRCSPRSGDLSVYWYQQSLDQGLQFLIQYYNGEERAKGNILERFSAQQFPDLHSELNLSSLELGDSALYFCASSVSYTDTQYFGPGTRLTVL.

J is TRBJ1-4 and V is TRBV5-4; D is unresolved. V was trimmed by 0 bases and J by 7 bases, leaving 7 bases between them. In germline, CDR1 is SGHNT, CDR2 YYREEE (reference sequence). The CDR3 consists of 13 residues. The CDR3 loop reads CASSLGQVEKLFF. CDR3 DNA sequence: TGTGCCAGCAGCTTGGGTCAGGTTGAAAAACTGTTTTTT.

This clone has just one count. The chain uses TRBV28 and TRBJ1-5, with D unclear. V lost 2 bases, J lost 9 bases, and 11 bases lay in between. Germline V gives CDR1 MDHEN, CDR2 SYDVKM. This CDR3 has 13 amino acids. CDR3 in amino acids: CASSLASPGPQHF. The DNA of the CDR3 is TGTGCCAGCAGTTTAGCCAGCCCAGGGCCCCAGCATTTT.

The chain couples TRBV6-5 to TRBJ1-2; the D is unclear. Germline V gene sequence: CDR1 MNHEY, CDR2 SVGAGI. The CDR3 is 11 residues long. The germline V and J ends were trimmed by 7 bases and 8 bases, with 11 bases remaining between them. CDR3 in DNA: TGTGCCAGCACCGCTGGCAGCGGCTACACCTTC. Translated: CASTAGSGYTF.

The chain recombines TRBV5-1 with TRBJ2-7; D may be TRBD1 (6 bases). Germline V gene lookup returns CDR1 SGHRS and CDR2 YFSETQ. Trimming cost V 7 bases and J 3 bases, with 11 bases left between them. The CDR3 spans 12 residues. In DNA form, the CDR3 reads TGCGCCAGCTCCGGACAGTTCTACGAGCAGTACTTC. Encoded protein: CASSGQFYEQYF. The full variable domain, with the rest looked up from reference TRBV5-1 and TRBJ2-7, is KAGVTQTPRYLIKTRGQQVTLSCSPISGHRSVSWYQQTPGQGLQFLFEYFSETQRNKGNFPGRFSGRQFSNSRSEMNVSTLELGDSALYLCASSGQFYEQYFGPGTRLTVT.

The chain employs TRBV15 and TRBJ1-4; weak D call: TRBD1 (5 bases). In germline, CDR1 is LNHNV, CDR2 YYDKDF (reference sequence). This CDR3 has 15 amino acids. V lost 4 bases, J lost 7 bases, and 16 bases lay in between. CDR3 residues: CATSIQDTRGEKLFF. The CDR3 DNA reads as TGTGCCACCAGCATCCAGGACACTCGGGGTGAAAAACTGTTTTTT.

The V call is TRBV4-3, the J call TRBJ1-1; the D gene is possibly TRBD1 (6 bases). Germline lookup yields CDR1 LGHNA and CDR2 YSLEER. This CDR3 comprises 13 residues. Trimming shortened V by 6 bases and J by 5 bases, and 13 bases separated the two germline ends. DNA for the CDR3: TGCGCCAGCAGACAGGGAAGTGGGACTGAAGCTTTCTTT. It is translated as CASRQGSGTEAFF.

The chain links TRBV5-4 to TRBJ1-1, with TRBD1 matching over 9 bases. Germline V gene lookup returns CDR1 SGHNT and CDR2 YYREEE (reference sequence). This CDR3 region has 17 residues. V was pared by 3 bases and J by 0 bases, with 9 bases of the junction left unmatched. The CDR3 nucleotides are TGTGCCAGCAGCTCGGGACAGGGATTGGGAATGAACACTGAAGCTTTCTTT. Residues: CASSSGQGLGMNTEAFF.